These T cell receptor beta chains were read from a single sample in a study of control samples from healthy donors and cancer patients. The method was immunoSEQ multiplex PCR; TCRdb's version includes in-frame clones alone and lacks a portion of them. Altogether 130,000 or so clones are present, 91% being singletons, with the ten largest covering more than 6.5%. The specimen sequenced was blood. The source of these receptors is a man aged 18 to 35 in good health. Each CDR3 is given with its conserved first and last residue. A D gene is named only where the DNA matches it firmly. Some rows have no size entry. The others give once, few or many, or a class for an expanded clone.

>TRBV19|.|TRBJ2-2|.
CASSIMAGGELFF
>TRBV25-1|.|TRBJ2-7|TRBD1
CASRRSGTGSQEQYF
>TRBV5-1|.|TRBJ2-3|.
CASSLGTADTDTQYF
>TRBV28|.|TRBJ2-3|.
CASLADTDTQYF
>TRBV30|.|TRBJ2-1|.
CAWRVYRAFSYNEQFF
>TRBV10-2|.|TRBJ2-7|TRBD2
CASRLAGDKYEQYF
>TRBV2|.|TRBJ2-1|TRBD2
CASSRLAGGFEQFF
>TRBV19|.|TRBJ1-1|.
CASSLKQGNTEAFF
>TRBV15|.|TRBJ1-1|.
CATSTAGILTEAFF
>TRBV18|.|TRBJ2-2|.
CASSPWDGTNTGELFF
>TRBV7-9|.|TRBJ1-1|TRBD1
CASSGDRGEMNTEAFF
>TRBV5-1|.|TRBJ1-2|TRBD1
CASSLATSTGAGYTF
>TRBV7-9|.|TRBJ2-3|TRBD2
CASSLVSGGGTQYF
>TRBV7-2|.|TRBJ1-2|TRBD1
CASSLVGGVIGTGHETF
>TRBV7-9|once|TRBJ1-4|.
CASRPTGGAGNEKLFF
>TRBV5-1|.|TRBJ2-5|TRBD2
CASSPWRGGLQETQYF
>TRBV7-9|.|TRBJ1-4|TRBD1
CASSVGRGQEKLFF
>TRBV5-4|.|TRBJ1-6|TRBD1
CASSLDRGRPPLHF
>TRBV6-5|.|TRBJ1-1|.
CASSYREAFF
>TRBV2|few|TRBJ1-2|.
CASSQMTVYGYTF
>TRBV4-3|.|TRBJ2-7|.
CASSQEGSYEQYF
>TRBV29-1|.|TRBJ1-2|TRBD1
CSVSQGTGAPYGYTF
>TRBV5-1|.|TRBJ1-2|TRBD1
CASSPQGTGLDGYTF
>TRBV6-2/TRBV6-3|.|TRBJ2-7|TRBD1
CASSPGTGASYEQYF
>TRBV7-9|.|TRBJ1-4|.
CASSLSGGAREKLFF
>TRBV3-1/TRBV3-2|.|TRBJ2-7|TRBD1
CASSQVYRGHEQYF
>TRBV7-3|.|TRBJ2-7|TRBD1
CASSPGTGKYEQYF
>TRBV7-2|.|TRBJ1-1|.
CASSSQANTEAFF
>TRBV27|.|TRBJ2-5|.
CASSPTGYQETQYF
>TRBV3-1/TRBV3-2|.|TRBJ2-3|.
CASSHRPGPGGTDTQYF
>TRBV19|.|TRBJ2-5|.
CASSIGVGRRQETQYF
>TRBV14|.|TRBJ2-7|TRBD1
CASSQVRTGGHEQYF
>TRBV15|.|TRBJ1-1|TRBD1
CATTRRTGPDTEAFF
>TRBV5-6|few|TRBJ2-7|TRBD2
CASRHSGGYEQYF
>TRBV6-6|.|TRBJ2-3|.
CASSRLLTDTQYF
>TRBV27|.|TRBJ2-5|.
CASSFLGTVQETQYF
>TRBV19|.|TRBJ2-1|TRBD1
CASSISRGQYNEQFF
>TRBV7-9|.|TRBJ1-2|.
CASSLAGRATDWGTYTF
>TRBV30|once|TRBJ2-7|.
CAWSVGRSLYEQYF
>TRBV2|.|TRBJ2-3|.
CASLRWDTQYF
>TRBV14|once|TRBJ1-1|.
CASSQPRTEAFF
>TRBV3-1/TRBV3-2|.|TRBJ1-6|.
CASSQGVVGTRGSPLHF
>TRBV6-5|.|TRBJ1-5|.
CASSRAFDSNQPQHF
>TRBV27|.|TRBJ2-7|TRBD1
CASSFSGQGVYEQYF
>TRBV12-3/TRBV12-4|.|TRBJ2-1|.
CASSFLGNEQFF
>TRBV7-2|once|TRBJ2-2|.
CASSGRTGLTGELFF
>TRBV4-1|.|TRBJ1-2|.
CASSQDYLGGRAGSYGYTF
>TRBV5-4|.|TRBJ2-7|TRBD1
CASSPTGGMNEQYF
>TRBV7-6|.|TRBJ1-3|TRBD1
CASSSGQGGSGNTIYF